This TCR beta chain came from a study of T-cell reconstitution after alpha-beta-depleted transplantation in children. Study-level points and caveats: Some patients' high day-60 TCRbeta diversity was attributed to recipient cells surviving conditioning. By one year post-transplant, T-cell counts and diversity largely arose from T cells that were newly produced. Alpha-beta T cells present about two months after transplant were reported to originate from several hundred expanded graft clones.

In its sample, this clonotype was seen a few times. Its target is not known. The germline V gene encodes CDR1 SQVTM and CDR2 ANQGSEA. V shed 2 bases and J shed 2 bases, with 9 bases lying between them. CDR3 length: 13 amino acids. Construction of the TCRbeta library involved unique molecular identifiers. TCRdb redid the calling of the PCR reads with MiXCR, one entry per CDR3 protein. The sample consists of a few hundred thousand distinct CDR3 sequences, 25% to 30% of them appearing once. This sequence was found in a boy under two years old with Wiskott-Aldrich syndrome, due to receive a stem cell transplant. Sequenced material: PBMCs, taken before TCRalphabeta/CD19-depleted stem cell transplant. The chain links TRBV29-1 to TRBJ1-2; D might be TRBD1 (6 bases). This CDR3 is CSVERDTNYGYTF. In DNA, the CDR3 is TGCAGCGTTGAAAGGGACACCAACTATGGCTACACCTTC. The variable domain in full, with the rest retrieved from reference TRBV29-1 and TRBJ1-2, is SAVISQKPSRDICQRGTSLTIQCQVDSQVTMMFWYRQQPGQSLTLIATANQGSEATYESGFVIDKFPISRPNLTFSTLTVSNMSPEDSSIYLCSVERDTNYGYTFGSGTRLTVV.